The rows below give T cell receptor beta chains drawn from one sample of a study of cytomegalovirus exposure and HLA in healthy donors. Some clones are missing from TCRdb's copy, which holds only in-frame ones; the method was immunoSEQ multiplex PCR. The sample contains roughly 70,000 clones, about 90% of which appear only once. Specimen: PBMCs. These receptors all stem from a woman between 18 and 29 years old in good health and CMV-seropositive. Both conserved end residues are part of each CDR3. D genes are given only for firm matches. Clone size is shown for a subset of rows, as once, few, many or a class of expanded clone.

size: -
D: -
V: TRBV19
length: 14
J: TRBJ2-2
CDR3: CASSRDTNTGELFF
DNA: TGTGCCAGTAGCAGGGATACGAACACCGGGGAGCTGTTTTTT

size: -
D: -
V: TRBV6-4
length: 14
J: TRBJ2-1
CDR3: CASSEFGENGEQFF
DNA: TGTGCCAGCAGTGAATTCGGGGAAAACGGTGAGCAGTTCTTC

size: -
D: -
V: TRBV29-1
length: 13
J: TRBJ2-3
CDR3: CSVVERFTDTQYF
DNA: TGCAGCGTTGTGGAGCGGTTCACAGATACGCAGTATTTT

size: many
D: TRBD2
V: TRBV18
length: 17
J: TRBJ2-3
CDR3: CASSRLPSGTSTDTQYF
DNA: TGTGCCAGCTCACGACTCCCTAGCGGTACTAGCACAGATACGCAGTATTTT

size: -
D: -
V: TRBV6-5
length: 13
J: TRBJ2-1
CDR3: CASSYTGDNEQFF
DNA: TGTGCCAGCAGTTACACGGGAGATAATGAGCAGTTCTTC

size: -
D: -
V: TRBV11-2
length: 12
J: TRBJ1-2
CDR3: CASSLGSAGYTF
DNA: TGTGCCAGCAGCTTAGGGAGCGCTGGCTACACCTTC

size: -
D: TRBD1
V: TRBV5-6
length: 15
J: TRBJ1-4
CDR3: CASSGQTGHNEKLFF
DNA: TGTGCCAGCAGCGGGCAGACAGGGCATAATGAAAAACTGTTTTTT

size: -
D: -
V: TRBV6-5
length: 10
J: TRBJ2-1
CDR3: CASGPTEQFF
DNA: TGTGCCAGCGGCCCAACAGAGCAGTTCTTC

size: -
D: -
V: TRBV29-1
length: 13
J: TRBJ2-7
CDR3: CSVELGSTYEQYF
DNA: TGCAGCGTTGAATTGGGCTCAACCTACGAGCAGTACTTC

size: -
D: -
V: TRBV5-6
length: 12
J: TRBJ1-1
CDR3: CASSSGGYVAFF
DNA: TGTGCCAGCAGCTCCGGGGGATATGTTGCTTTCTTT

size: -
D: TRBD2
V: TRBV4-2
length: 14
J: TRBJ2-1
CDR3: CASSLRGGYNEQFF
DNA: TGTGCCAGCAGCCTGCGGGGGGGGTACAATGAGCAGTTCTTC

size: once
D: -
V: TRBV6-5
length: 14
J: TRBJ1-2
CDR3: CASSYSRSNYGYTF
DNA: TGTGCCAGCAGTTACTCTAGGAGCAACTATGGCTACACCTTC

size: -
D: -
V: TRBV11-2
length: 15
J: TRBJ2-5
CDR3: CASSLGTRGQETQYF
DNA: TGTGCCAGCAGCCTCGGAACGCGGGGCCAAGAGACCCAGTACTTC

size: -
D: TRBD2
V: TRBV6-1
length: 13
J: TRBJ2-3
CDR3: CASRERGGGTQYF
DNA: TGTGCCAGCAGAGAGCGGGGGGGCGGTACGCAGTATTTT

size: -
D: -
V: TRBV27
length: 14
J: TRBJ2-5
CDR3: CASSLTGGQETQYF
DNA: TGTGCCAGCAGTTTAACCGGGGGACAAGAGACCCAGTACTTC

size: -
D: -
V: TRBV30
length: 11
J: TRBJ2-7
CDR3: CAWKRENEQYF
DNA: TGTGCCTGGAAAAGGGAGAACGAGCAGTACTTC

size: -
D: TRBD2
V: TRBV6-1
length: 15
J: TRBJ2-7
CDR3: CASSERLAETYEQYF
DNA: TGTGCCAGCAGTGAACGACTAGCGGAAACCTACGAGCAGTACTTC

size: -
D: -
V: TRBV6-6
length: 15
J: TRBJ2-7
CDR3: CASSSRLTLQGEQYF
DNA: TGTGCCAGCAGCTCGAGGTTGACCCTGCAAGGCGAGCAGTACTTC

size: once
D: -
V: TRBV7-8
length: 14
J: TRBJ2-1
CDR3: CASSLVETNNEQFF
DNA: TGTGCCAGCAGCTTAGTCGAGACAAACAATGAGCAGTTCTTC

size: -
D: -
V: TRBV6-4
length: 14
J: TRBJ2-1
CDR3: CASSDLAGNNEQFF
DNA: TGTGCCAGCAGTGACTTAGCAGGGAATAATGAGCAGTTCTTC

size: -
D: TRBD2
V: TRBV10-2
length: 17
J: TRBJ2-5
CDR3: CASRRGVTSGAQETQYF
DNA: TGCGCCAGCAGAAGAGGAGTTACTAGCGGGGCCCAAGAGACCCAGTACTTC

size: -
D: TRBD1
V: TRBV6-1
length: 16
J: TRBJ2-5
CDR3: CASSEAEQGATETQYF
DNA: TGTGCCAGCAGTGAAGCGGAACAGGGGGCGACGGAGACCCAGTACTTC

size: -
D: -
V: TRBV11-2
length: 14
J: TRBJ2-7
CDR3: CASSRSAGLYEQYF
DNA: TGTGCCAGCAGTCGATCTGCGGGGCTCTACGAGCAGTACTTC

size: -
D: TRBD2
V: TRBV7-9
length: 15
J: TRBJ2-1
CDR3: CASSWGLAGYNEQFF
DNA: TGTGCCAGCAGCTGGGGACTAGCGGGATACAATGAGCAGTTCTTC

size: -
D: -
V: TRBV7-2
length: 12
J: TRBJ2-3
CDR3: CASSRDTDTQYF
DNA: TGTGCCAGCAGCCGCGACACAGATACGCAGTATTTT

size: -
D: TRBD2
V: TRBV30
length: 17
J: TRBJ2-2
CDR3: CAGDGSATSGSSGELFF
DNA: TGTGCCGGGGATGGGAGTGCTACTAGCGGGAGTTCCGGGGAGCTGTTTTTT

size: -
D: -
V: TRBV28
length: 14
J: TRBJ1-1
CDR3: CASSLISVNTEAFF
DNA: TGTGCCAGCAGTTTAATCTCGGTGAACACTGAAGCTTTCTTT

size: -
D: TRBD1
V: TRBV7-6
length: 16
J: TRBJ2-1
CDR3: CASSLVTGQPSNEQFF
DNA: TGTGCCAGCAGCTTAGTAACGGGACAGCCCTCTAATGAGCAGTTCTTC

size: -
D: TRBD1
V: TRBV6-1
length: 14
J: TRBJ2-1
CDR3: CASSRTGDYNEQFF
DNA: TGTGCCAGCAGTCGGACAGGGGATTACAATGAGCAGTTCTTC

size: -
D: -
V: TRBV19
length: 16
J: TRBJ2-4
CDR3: CASSISRVRYKNIQYF
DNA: TGTGCCAGTAGTATAAGCAGGGTGCGATACAAAAACATTCAGTACTTC

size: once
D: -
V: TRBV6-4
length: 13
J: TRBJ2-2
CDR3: CASRPGEAGELFF
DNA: TGTGCCAGCAGACCGGGAGAAGCCGGGGAGCTGTTTTTT

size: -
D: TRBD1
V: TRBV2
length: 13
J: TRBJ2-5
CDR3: CASSFDRGETQYF
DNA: TGTGCCAGCTCTTTTGACAGGGGTGAGACCCAGTACTTC

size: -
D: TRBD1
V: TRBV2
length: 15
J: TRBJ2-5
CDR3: CASRAGTGGKETQYF
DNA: TGTGCCAGCAGAGCCGGGACAGGGGGCAAAGAGACCCAGTACTTC

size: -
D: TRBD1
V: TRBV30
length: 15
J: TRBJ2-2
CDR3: CAWSIRTGGIGELFF
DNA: TGTGCCTGGAGTATACGGACAGGGGGAATCGGGGAGCTGTTTTTT

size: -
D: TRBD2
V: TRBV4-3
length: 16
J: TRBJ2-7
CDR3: CASSQDIAGGSYEQYF
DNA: TGCGCCAGCAGCCAAGACATAGCGGGGGGATCCTACGAGCAGTACTTC

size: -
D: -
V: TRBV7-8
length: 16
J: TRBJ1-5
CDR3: CASSYRDRRSNQPQHF
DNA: TGTGCCAGCAGCTACAGAGACAGGAGAAGCAATCAGCCCCAGCATTTT

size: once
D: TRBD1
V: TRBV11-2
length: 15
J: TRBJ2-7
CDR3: CASSLRTGSSYEQYF
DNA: TGTGCCAGCAGCCTTCGGACAGGGAGCTCCTACGAGCAGTACTTC

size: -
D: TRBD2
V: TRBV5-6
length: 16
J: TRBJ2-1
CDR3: CASSLGSGGAGGEQFF
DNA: TGTGCCAGCAGCTTGGGTAGCGGGGGGGCCGGTGGTGAGCAGTTCTTC

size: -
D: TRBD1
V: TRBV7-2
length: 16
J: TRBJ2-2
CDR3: CASSRWGTVNTGELFF
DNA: TGTGCCAGCAGCCGATGGGGGACAGTGAACACCGGGGAGCTGTTTTTT

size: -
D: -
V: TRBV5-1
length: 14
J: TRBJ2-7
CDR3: CASSLAVRRYEQYF
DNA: TGCGCCAGCAGCTTGGCCGTCAGGAGGTACGAGCAGTACTTC

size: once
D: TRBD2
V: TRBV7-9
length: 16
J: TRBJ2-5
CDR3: CASSLLGTSGQETQYF
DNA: TGTGCCAGCAGCTTACTCGGGACTAGCGGCCAAGAGACCCAGTACTTC

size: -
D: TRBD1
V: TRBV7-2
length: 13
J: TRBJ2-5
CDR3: CASTRTGQETQYF
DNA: TGTGCCAGCACCCGGACAGGACAAGAGACCCAGTACTTC

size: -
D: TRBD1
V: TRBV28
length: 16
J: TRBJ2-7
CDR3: CASSQAAGTGMDEQYF
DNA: TGTGCCAGCAGCCAAGCCGCGGGGACAGGGATGGACGAGCAGTACTTC

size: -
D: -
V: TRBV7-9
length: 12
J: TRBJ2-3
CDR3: CASRGQTDTQYF
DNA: TGTGCCAGCAGAGGACAGACAGATACGCAGTATTTT

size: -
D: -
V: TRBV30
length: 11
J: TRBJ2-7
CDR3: CAWEESYEQYF
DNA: TGTGCCTGGGAGGAGTCCTACGAGCAGTACTTC

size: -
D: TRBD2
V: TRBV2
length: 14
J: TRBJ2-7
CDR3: CASTRGRELHEQYF
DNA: TGTGCCAGCACAAGAGGGCGGGAGCTACACGAGCAGTACTTC

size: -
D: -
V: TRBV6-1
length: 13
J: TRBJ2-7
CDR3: CASSEDGIYEQYF
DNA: TGTGCCAGCAGTGAAGACGGGATCTACGAGCAGTACTTC